This T cell receptor (beta chain) was captured by sequencing in a study of blood T cell repertoires in COVID-19. Germline lookup yields CDR1 SGHRS and CDR2 YFSETQ. The CDR3 has 15 residues. V was shortened by 1 base and J by 1 base, with 11 bases between the two germline ends. The protocol was immunoSEQ multiplex PCR, while the TCRdb copy is restricted to in-frame clones and leaves out a portion. The sample includes about 380,000 clones, roughly 91% of them seen just once. V and J are TRBV5-1 and TRBJ1-1; maybe TRBD1 (5 bases). The sample consisted of PBMCs or T cells enriched from blood (not recorded which). The sequence was collected from a young woman who had recovered from COVID-19. CDR3 nucleotides: TGCGCCAGCAGCTTGTTGGGGCCATCGAACACTGAAGCTTTCTTT. It is translated as CASSLLGPSNTEAFF.